This T cell receptor (beta chain) was sequenced during a study of graft-versus-host responses after intestinal transplantation. Overall study context: All of the recipients had induction that used anti-thymocyte globulin, then tacrolimus and steroids for approximately 3 years. Study-level points and caveats: Graft-versus-host to host-versus-graft clonal ratios in allografts were high in patients with graft-donor T cell macrochimerism. Declining HvG levels early post-transplant were linked to peak circulating GvH clone levels. Analysis identified GvH clones in recipient marrow, with some appearing first in ileum or blood.

The V and J ends lost 5 bases and 7 bases respectively, with 12 bases between them. Germline CDR1 reads LNHDA; CDR2 reads SQIVND (reference sequence). The CDR3 covers 13 residues. This clone was picked up a small number of times. The target antigen is unknown. The method was immunoSEQ multiplex PCR; TCRdb's version includes in-frame clones alone and lacks a portion of them. The sample contains 90,000 to 150,000 clones, around 95% of which appear only once. The chain carries TRBV19 and TRBJ2-1; D not certain. The sequencing used unstimulated CD8+ T cells sorted from spleen or lymph node cells, collected before intestinal transplant. The clonotype was recovered from a human donor who received an intestinal transplant. In DNA, the CDR3 is TGTGCCAGTAGTGGAGTCTCATGGAATGAGCAGTTCTTC. Translated: CASSGVSWNEQFF.